This T cell receptor beta chain is drawn from a study of glioma-infiltrating T cells after dendritic cell vaccination. This clone has a single count. Data came from immunoSEQ multiplex PCR; TCRdb stores just in-frame clones and leaves some out. The table lists 99,000 or so clones, around 90% of them singletons, with more than 2.5% in the top ten. Time point defined: after dendritic cell vaccination, including at tumor progression/relapse. CDR1 is GTSNPN, CDR2 SVGIG, per germline (reference sequence). This CDR3 contains 15 residues. Unmatched junction bases numbered 6, after V lost 2 bases and J lost 4 bases.

The rearrangement links TRBV30 to TRBJ1-2; 11 bases map to TRBD1. This clonotype was obtained from a human donor with glioblastoma. The starting material was blood, obtained after dendritic cell vaccination. The CDR3 spells CAWSTRTGGGYGYTF. The CDR3 DNA is TGTGCCTGGAGTACCCGGACAGGGGGCGGCTATGGCTACACCTTC.